This is a list of T cell receptor beta chains from one sample in a study of identical twins. TCRdb analysed the 5' RACE reads with MiXCR anew, one entry per CDR3 protein. Of 1.5 million to 2 million distinct CDR3 sequences listed, roughly 35% are singletons. Sample: cord blood. All receptors derive from a newborn girl in good health. The CDR3 runs from the conserved cysteine through the conserved F or W. Fields, in order: clone size, J gene, D gene, V gene, CDR3 protein, CDR3 DNA. A D gene is named only where the DNA matches it firmly. Clone size, where shown, is once, few, many, or a class for clones that have expanded.

-,TRBJ2-2,-,TRBV7-2,CASSLRPMNTGELFF,TGTGCCAGCAGCTTACGGCCGATGAACACCGGGGAGCTGTTTTTT
many,TRBJ1-2,-,TRBV29-1,CSVEHYGYTF,TGCAGCGTTGAACACTATGGCTACACCTTC
-,TRBJ1-5,TRBD1,TRBV20-1,CSARGTGPNQPQHF,TGCAGTGCTAGAGGGACAGGACCTAATCAGCCCCAGCATTTT
-,TRBJ1-1,-,TRBV6-2/TRBV6-3,CASSYSLRSTEAFF,TGTGCCAGCAGTTATTCTCTCAGGAGCACTGAAGCTTTCTTT
few,TRBJ1-5,-,TRBV4-2,CASSQDVTWANQPQHF,TGTGCCAGCAGCCAAGATGTAACCTGGGCCAATCAGCCCCAGCATTTT
few,TRBJ1-3,-,TRBV4-2,CASSQRGNTIYF,TGTGCCAGCAGCCAAAGGGGAAACACCATATATTTT
few,TRBJ2-7,-,TRBV24-1,CATSDLRESSYNEQYF,TGTGCCACCAGTGATTTACGGGAGAGCTCCTACAATGAGCAGTACTTC
-,TRBJ2-3,TRBD1,TRBV10-3,CAISDPTGPEVDTQYF,TGTGCCATCAGCGACCCGACAGGGCCCGAGGTAGATACGCAGTATTTT
few,TRBJ2-7,-,TRBV7-7,CASSLGGHSEQYF,TGTGCTAGCAGCTTAGGGGGACACAGCGAGCAGTACTTC
-,TRBJ2-1,-,TRBV6-2/TRBV6-3,CASRPPGAYTYNEQFF,TGTGCCAGCAGACCGCCCGGGGCCTATACCTACAATGAGCAGTTCTTC
few,TRBJ2-3,-,TRBV29-1,CSVVFPVSTDTQYF,TGCAGCGTTGTATTTCCAGTTAGCACAGATACGCAGTATTTT
-,TRBJ2-1,TRBD2,TRBV12-3/TRBV12-4,CASSLSSGGSLEEQFF,TGTGCCAGCAGTTTATCATCGGGGGGAAGTTTGGAGGAGCAGTTCTTC
-,TRBJ2-1,-,TRBV27,CASGTRYNEQFF,TGTGCCAGTGGGACTCGCTACAATGAGCAGTTCTTC
-,TRBJ2-3,-,TRBV28,CASSPQLYTGYLTDTQYF,TGTGCCAGCAGTCCCCAACTCTATACAGGATACCTCACAGATACGCAGTATTTT
few,TRBJ2-3,TRBD1,TRBV12-3/TRBV12-4,CASSPRTGKDTQYF,TGTGCCAGCAGTCCGCGGACAGGGAAGGATACGCAGTATTTT
-,TRBJ2-1,-,TRBV7-9,CASSLGTPRSSYNEQFF,TGTGCCAGCAGCCTCGGGACTCCCAGGAGCTCCTACAATGAGCAGTTCTTC
-,TRBJ1-6,-,TRBV5-5,CASSFAGDNSPLHF,TGTGCCAGCAGCTTTGCAGGGGATAATTCACCCCTCCACTTT
-,TRBJ1-4,-,TRBV10-3,CAISEGQGSEKLFF,TGTGCCATCAGTGAGGGACAAGGGAGTGAAAAACTGTTTTTT